The 29 T cell receptor beta chains below come from one sample, sequenced in a study of blood T cell repertoires in COVID-19 (TCRdb year 2020). Library prep was done by the immunoSEQ multiplex PCR assay. What TCRdb holds here is the immuneACCESS table cut down to in-frame rearrangements. Part of the clones is not present; checked against another copy, under half of the missing clones reflect an unresolved V gene, and the others are unexplained. The sample profile shows roughly 70,000 clones; 89% of them were found once. The ten largest account for around 5.2% of the sample. Material for sequencing was peripheral blood. These receptors were taken from a woman aged 45 to 65 with active COVID-19.

This clone was observed once. The chain has TRBV7-9 and TRBJ2-5; the match to TRBD2 covers 7 bases. V lost 2 bases and J lost 5; bases outside the gene matches: 2. The CDR3 sequence is 13 residues long. CDR1 is SEHNR, CDR2 FQNEAQ, per germline (reference sequence). This chain's CDR3 is CASSLSGDETQYF. The CDR3, as DNA: TGTGCCAGCAGCTTAAGCGGGGATGAGACCCAGTACTTC.

This rearrangement joins TRBV30 to TRBJ2-5; 8 nucleotides align to TRBD1. After removal of 0 bases from V and 2 bases from J, the junction contained 2 bases not matched to a gene. Germline V gene sequence: CDR1 GTSNPN, CDR2 SVGIG (reference sequence). CDR3 length: 14 amino acids. CDR3 sequence: CAWSVGDRQETQYF. Here the CDR3 DNA reads TGTGCCTGGAGTGTCGGGGACAGGCAAGAGACCCAGTACTTC.

This sequence joins TRBV18 and TRBJ1-5; D possibly corresponds to TRBD1 (6 bases). The germline V gene has CDR1 KGHSH and CDR2 LQKENI. This CDR3 is 15 amino acids long. Trimming took off 6 bases at V and 1 base at J, with 13 bases between the two ends. The DNA for the CDR3 is TGTGCCAGCTCCGTCGATCAGGGGAGCAATCAGCCCCAGCATTTT. Translated, it gives CASSVDQGSNQPQHF.

The V call is TRBV18, the J call TRBJ2-5; D is unclear. The length of the CDR3 is 14 residues. V gave up 2 bases and J gave up 5 bases, with 12 bases separating them. Looked up from germline, CDR1 is KGHSH and CDR2 is LQKENI. The CDR3 spells CASSPDGWRETQYF. For the CDR3, the DNA is TGTGCCAGCTCACCAGACGGCTGGCGGGAGACCCAGTACTTC.

The chain recombines TRBV3-1 (or the pseudogene TRBV3-2) with TRBJ1-1; no definite D call. The germline gives CDR1 LGHDT, CDR2 YNNKEL (reference sequence). The CDR3 consists of 12 residues. The V end was cut by 3 bases, the J end by 8 bases, with 10 bases between. This CDR3 is CASSQTTTEAFF. CDR3 bases: TGTGCCAGCAGCCAGACTACAACGGAAGCTTTCTTT.

The chain carries TRBV19 and TRBJ1-6; TRBD1 aligns across 10 bases. From germline, CDR1 is LNHDA and CDR2 SQIVND (reference sequence). CDR3 length: 16 amino acids. The junction had 5 bases not matched to a gene; V was cut back by 3 bases and J by 6 bases. CDR3 nucleotides: TGTGCCAGTAGTATCGGGACAGGGGACGGTAATTCACCCCTCCACTTT. Its translation is CASSIGTGDGNSPLHF.

The chain employs TRBV2 and TRBJ1-4, with D perhaps TRBD1 (5 bases). The CDR3 is 15 residues long. The V end lost 5 bases, the J end lost 0 bases, and 10 bases lay between the germline ends. Per germline, CDR1 SNHLY and CDR2 FYNNEI. The CDR3 spells CASSPGGATNEKLFF. The DNA of the CDR3 is TGTGCCAGCAGTCCCGGGGGGGCAACTAATGAAAAACTGTTTTTT.

The chain has TRBV3-1 (or the pseudogene TRBV3-2) and TRBJ1-2; D is uncertain. The CDR3 spans 13 residues. Trimming stripped 2 bases from V and 4 bases from J, with 8 bases between. Germline-derived CDR1 and CDR2 are LGHDT and YNNKEL (reference sequence). CDR3 DNA sequence: TGTGCCAGCAGCCAAACAGCTGGCTATGGCTACACCTTC. Its protein product is CASSQTAGYGYTF.

The gene calls are TRBV7-9 and TRBJ2-7; tentative D call: TRBD2 (6 bases). The ends were cut back, 8 bases at V and 3 bases at J, with 17 bases in the middle. CDR3 length: 14 amino acids. The V gene's germline CDR1 is SEHNR and CDR2 FQNEAQ (reference sequence). The CDR3 spells CASGPLGGVYEQYF. CDR3 in DNA: TGTGCCAGCGGCCCCCTGGGGGGAGTCTACGAGCAGTACTTC.

This chain connects TRBV27 to TRBJ1-4, with 8 bases matching TRBD1. Losses at the gene ends were 0 bases for V and 4 bases for J; bases not matched to a gene: 4. This CDR3 is 16 amino acids long. In germline, CDR1 is MNHEY, CDR2 SMNVEV (reference sequence). The CDR3 region is CASSLSAGGGNEKLFF. CDR3 nucleotide sequence: TGTGCCAGCAGTTTATCGGCAGGGGGCGGTAATGAAAAACTGTTTTTT.

The gene calls are TRBV30 and TRBJ2-6; the D gene is possibly TRBD1 (5 bases). Germline values: CDR1 GTSNPN, CDR2 SVGIG (reference sequence). The CDR3 has 14 amino acids. Trimming stripped 7 bases from V and 2 bases from J, with 12 bases between. The CDR3 spells CAYEVGAGANVLTF. In DNA, the CDR3 is TGTGCCTACGAGGTAGGGGCTGGGGCCAACGTCCTGACTTTC.

The chain carries TRBV2 and TRBJ1-6, with 9 bases that match TRBD1. The CDR3 covers 15 residues. Germline CDR1 and CDR2: SNHLY and FYNNEI. After removal of 6 bases from V and 2 bases from J, the junction contained 2 bases not matched to a gene. CDR3 sequence: CASRGQGAYNSPLHF. The CDR3 DNA follows: TGTGCCAGCAGGGGACAGGGTGCCTATAATTCACCCCTCCACTTT.

The rearrangement uses TRBV6-5 and TRBJ2-7, with 11 positions matching TRBD2. Germline CDR1 reads MNHEY; CDR2 reads SVGAGI. The CDR3 contains 16 residues. V lost 4 bases, J lost 2 bases, and 7 bases stayed unmatched. For the CDR3, the DNA is TGTGCCAGCAGTTCCCCGACTAGCGGGAAACCCTACGAGCAGTACTTC. It yields the protein CASSSPTSGKPYEQYF.

The V call is TRBV7-8, the J call TRBJ1-1; 7 bases agree with TRBD1. J gave up 6 bases and V 4 bases, and 5 bases lay outside the gene matches. The CDR3 extends over 13 amino acids. CDR1 is SGHVS and CDR2 is FQNEAQ in the germline V gene. The CDR3 sequence: CASSWRQGAEAFF. CDR3 nucleotides: TGTGCCAGCAGCTGGAGACAGGGCGCTGAAGCTTTCTTT.

This chain joins TRBV2 and TRBJ1-6; D is uncertain. The CDR3 is 13 amino acids. Trimming took 7 bases from V and 1 from J, leaving 5 bases between them. Germline V CDR1 and CDR2: SNHLY, FYNNEI. The CDR3 coding sequence is TGTGCCAGCACCTATTCCTATAATTCACCCCTCCACTTT. Translating it yields CASTYSYNSPLHF.

The rearrangement joins TRBV6-1 to TRBJ1-1, with a weak D call TRBD1 (5 bases). The germline CDR1 and CDR2 sequences are MNHNS and SASEGT. With 2 bases removed from V and 13 bases from J, the gap between germline ends came to 11 bases. This CDR3 contains 11 residues. The CDR3, as DNA: TGTGCCAGCAGTGAAATGGGGGGATATTTCTTT. This sequence encodes CASSEMGGYFF.

CDR3 bases: TGTGCCAGCAGTGTCTTGGGACAGGGTGGCACAGATACGCAGTATTTT. Its protein product is CASSVLGQGGTDTQYF. The chain couples TRBV25-1 to TRBJ2-3, with 9 bases lining up with TRBD1. The CDR3 has 16 amino acids. CDR1 is MGHDK and CDR2 is SYGVNS in the germline V gene. Trimming removed 4 bases from V and 1 base from J; junction bases left unmatched: 6.

The chain couples TRBV3-1 (or the pseudogene TRBV3-2) to TRBJ1-2, with TRBD1 as a possible D gene (5 bases). The CDR3 extends over 14 amino acids. V lost 0 bases and J 8 bases, leaving 13 bases between the germline ends. CDR1 LGHDT and CDR2 YNNKEL come from the germline V gene (reference sequence). This CDR3 reads CASSQDHGGRGYTF. Written as DNA, the CDR3 is TGTGCCAGCAGCCAAGATCACGGGGGACGCGGCTACACCTTC.

This chain connects TRBV15 to TRBJ2-1; 7 nucleotides agree with TRBD2. Germline CDR1 and CDR2: LNHNV and YYDKDF (reference sequence). Trimming removed 0 bases from V and 9 bases from J; junction bases left unmatched: 11. CDR3 length equals 16 residues. CDR3: CATSRDPETSSGEQFF. In DNA form, the CDR3 reads TGTGCCACCAGCAGAGATCCCGAGACTAGCAGCGGTGAGCAGTTCTTC.

The rearrangement uses TRBV9 and TRBJ1-2; weak D call: TRBD1 (5 bases). Trimming left V 2 bases short and J 7 bases short, with 9 bases between. Germline V gene data show CDR1 as SGDLS and CDR2 as YYNGEE. This CDR3 is built from 12 residues. The DNA for the CDR3 is TGTGCCAGCAGCGTCTCGGGGGGTGGCTACACCTTC. Translated: CASSVSGGGYTF.

V usage is TRBV10-3 and J usage is TRBJ2-7, with 8 bases that match TRBD2. CDR1 ENHRY and CDR2 SYGVKD come from the germline V gene. This CDR3 is 15 amino acids long. The junction had 7 bases not matched to a gene; V was cut back by 4 bases and J by 2 bases. The chain's CDR3 is CAISGKREWTYEQYF. The CDR3, as DNA: TGTGCCATCAGTGGGAAGCGGGAGTGGACCTACGAGCAGTACTTC.

This chain uses TRBV6-6 with TRBJ1-1, with D tentatively TRBD1 (6 bases). V was shortened by 8 bases and J by 1 base, with 11 bases between the two germline ends. Germline assignment: CDR1 MNHNY and CDR2 SVGAGI (reference sequence). The CDR3 runs 13 residues. CDR3 nucleotide sequence: TGTGCCAGCGGGGACACGGGGAACACTGAAGCTTTCTTT. This sequence encodes CASGDTGNTEAFF.

The J gene is TRBJ2-1, the V gene TRBV13; 9 bases match TRBD2. The CDR3 is 16 residues long. Germline CDR1 and CDR2: PRHDT and FYEKMQ (reference sequence). Trimming at V came to 6 bases and at J to 8 bases, leaving 14 bases not matched to a gene. The CDR3 nucleotides read TGTGCCAGCAGGCGAACCCCGGGACTAGCTCTCCATGAGCAGTTCTTC. Translated, it gives CASRRTPGLALHEQFF. Filled out from reference TRBV13 and TRBJ2-1, the complete variable domain reads AAGVIQSPRHLIKEKRETATLKCYPIPRHDTVYWYQQGPGQDPQFLISFYEKMQSDKGSIPDRFSAQQFSDYHSELNMSSLELGDSALYFCASRRTPGLALHEQFFGPGTRLTVL.

The V call is TRBV19, the J call TRBJ2-1, with 8 bases identical to TRBD2. Losses at the gene ends were 7 bases for V and 2 bases for J; bases not matched to a gene: 7. CDR3 length equals 15 residues. Germline values: CDR1 LNHDA, CDR2 SQIVND (reference sequence). The CDR3 DNA sequence: TGTGCCAGTAAGGGGACGGGAGGGCCCTACAATGAGCAGTTCTTC. It encodes CASKGTGGPYNEQFF.

The V and J genes are TRBV7-3 and TRBJ2-3; D is possibly TRBD1 (5 bases). The germline V gene encodes CDR1 SGHTA and CDR2 FQGTGA. The CDR3 spans 15 residues. The V gene lost 3 bases and the J gene lost 4 bases, with 14 bases spanning the gap. CDR3 nucleotide sequence: TGTGCCAGCAGCTTGGGAAGTTTGGGGCCAGATACGCAGTATTTT. It specifies CASSLGSLGPDTQYF.

The chain links TRBV28 to TRBJ1-2, with 8 bases identical to TRBD1. The germline V gene encodes CDR1 MDHEN and CDR2 SYDVKM. The junction had 5 bases not matched to a gene; V was cut back by 4 bases and J by 7 bases. The CDR3 is 13 amino acids. DNA of the CDR3: TGTGCCAGCAGTTCTGCAGGGGGCCGTGGCTACACCTTC. This codes for CASSSAGGRGYTF.

The V gene is TRBV28, the J gene TRBJ1-2, with 8 positions matching TRBD1. Germline CDR1 reads MDHEN; CDR2 reads SYDVKM. V lost 6 bases and J lost 3; bases outside the gene matches: 12. The CDR3 covers 16 residues. CDR3 amino acids: CASSQLFSGQDYGYTF. CDR3 DNA: TGTGCCAGCAGCCAACTTTTCTCGGGACAGGACTATGGCTACACCTTC.

This rearrangement joins TRBV19 to TRBJ1-5; TRBD1 might be the D (6 bases). Trimming took off 5 bases at V and 2 bases at J, with 10 bases between the two ends. CDR1 is LNHDA and CDR2 is SQIVND in the germline V gene (reference sequence). The CDR3 length is 14 residues. The CDR3 bases are TGTGCCAGTAGTGTGGGGGCGGGCAATCAGCCCCAGCATTTT. Its translation is CASSVGAGNQPQHF.

The rearrangement links TRBV5-1 to TRBJ1-1; TRBD1 might be the D (5 bases). Trimming took off 4 bases at V and 4 bases at J, with 17 bases between the two ends. In germline, CDR1 is SGHRS, CDR2 YFSETQ. This CDR3 comprises 15 residues. The CDR3, as DNA: TGCGCCAGCAGCCCCCAGCGGGGCGGGAGCACTGAAGCTTTCTTT. It is translated as CASSPQRGGSTEAFF.